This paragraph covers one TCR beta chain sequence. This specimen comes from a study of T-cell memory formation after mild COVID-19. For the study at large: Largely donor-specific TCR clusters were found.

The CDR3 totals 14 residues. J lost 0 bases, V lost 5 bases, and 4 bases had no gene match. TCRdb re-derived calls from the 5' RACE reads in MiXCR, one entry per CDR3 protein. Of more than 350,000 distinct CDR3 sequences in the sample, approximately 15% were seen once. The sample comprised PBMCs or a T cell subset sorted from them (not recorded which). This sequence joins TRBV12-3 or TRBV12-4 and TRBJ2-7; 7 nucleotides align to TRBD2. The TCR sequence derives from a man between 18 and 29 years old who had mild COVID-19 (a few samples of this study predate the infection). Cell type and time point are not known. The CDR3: CASSSGDLSYEQYV. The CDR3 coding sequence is TGTGCCAGCAGTAGCGGGGACCTCTCCTACGAGCAGTACGTC.